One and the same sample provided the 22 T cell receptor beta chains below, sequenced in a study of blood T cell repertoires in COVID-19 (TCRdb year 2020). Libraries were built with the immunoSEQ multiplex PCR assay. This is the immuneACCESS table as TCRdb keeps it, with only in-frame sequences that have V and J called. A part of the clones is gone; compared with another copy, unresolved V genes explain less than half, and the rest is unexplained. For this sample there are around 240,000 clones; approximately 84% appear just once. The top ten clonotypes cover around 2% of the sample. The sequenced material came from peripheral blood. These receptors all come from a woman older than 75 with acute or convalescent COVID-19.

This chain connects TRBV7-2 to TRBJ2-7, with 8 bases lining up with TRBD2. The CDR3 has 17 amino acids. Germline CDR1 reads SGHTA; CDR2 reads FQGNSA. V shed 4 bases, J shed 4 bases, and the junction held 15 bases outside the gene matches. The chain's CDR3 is CASSSQQVGGGAYEQYF. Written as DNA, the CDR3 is TGTGCCAGCAGCTCACAGCAGGTCGGGGGGGGAGCTTACGAGCAGTACTTC.

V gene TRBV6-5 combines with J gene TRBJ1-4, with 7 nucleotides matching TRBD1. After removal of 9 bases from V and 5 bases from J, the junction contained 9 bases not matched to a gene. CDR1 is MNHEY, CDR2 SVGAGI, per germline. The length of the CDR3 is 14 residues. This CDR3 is CASNHGTANEKLFF. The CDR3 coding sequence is TGTGCCAGTAACCACGGGACAGCAAATGAAAAACTGTTTTTT.

Here the CDR3 reads CASSATIGEPQHF. The CDR3, as DNA: TGTGCCAGCAGTGCGACAATCGGGGAGCCCCAGCATTTT. The chain couples TRBV2 to TRBJ1-5; D is undetermined. CDR3 length: 13 residues. Per the germline V gene, CDR1 is SNHLY and CDR2 is FYNNEI. Between the trimmed V and J ends, which lost 4 bases and 8 bases, there was a span of 12 bases.

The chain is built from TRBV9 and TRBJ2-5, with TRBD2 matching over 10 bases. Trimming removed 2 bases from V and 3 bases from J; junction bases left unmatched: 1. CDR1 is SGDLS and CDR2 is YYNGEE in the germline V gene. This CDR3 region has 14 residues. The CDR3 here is CASSVGLAEETQYF. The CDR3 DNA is TGTGCCAGCAGCGTCGGACTAGCGGAAGAGACCCAGTACTTC.

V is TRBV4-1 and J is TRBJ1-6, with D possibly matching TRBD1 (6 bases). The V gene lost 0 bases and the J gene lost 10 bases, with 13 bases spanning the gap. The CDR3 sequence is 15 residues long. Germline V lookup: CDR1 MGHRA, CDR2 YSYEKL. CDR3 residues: CASSQDTGKVSPLHF. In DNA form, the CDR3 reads TGCGCCAGCAGCCAAGACACAGGGAAGGTATCACCCCTCCACTTT.

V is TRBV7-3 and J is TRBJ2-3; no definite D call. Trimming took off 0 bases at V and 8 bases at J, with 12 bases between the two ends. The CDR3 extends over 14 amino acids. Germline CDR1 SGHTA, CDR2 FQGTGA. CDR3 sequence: CASSLTAFGRTQYF. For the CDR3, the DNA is TGTGCCAGCAGCTTAACCGCCTTTGGGCGTACGCAGTATTTT.

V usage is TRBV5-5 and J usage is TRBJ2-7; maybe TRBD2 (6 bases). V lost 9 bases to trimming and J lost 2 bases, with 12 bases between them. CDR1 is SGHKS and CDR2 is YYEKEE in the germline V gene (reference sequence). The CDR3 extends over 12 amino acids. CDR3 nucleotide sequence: TGTGCCACCCGGCGGGATCCCTACGAGCAGTACTTC. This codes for CATRRDPYEQYF.

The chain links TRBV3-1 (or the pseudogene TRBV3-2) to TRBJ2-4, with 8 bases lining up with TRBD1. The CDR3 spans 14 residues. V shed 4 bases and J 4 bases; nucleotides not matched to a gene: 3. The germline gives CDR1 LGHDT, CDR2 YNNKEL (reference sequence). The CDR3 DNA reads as TGTGCCAGCAGCCCCCGGGACAGGAAAAACATTCAGTACTTC. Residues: CASSPRDRKNIQYF.

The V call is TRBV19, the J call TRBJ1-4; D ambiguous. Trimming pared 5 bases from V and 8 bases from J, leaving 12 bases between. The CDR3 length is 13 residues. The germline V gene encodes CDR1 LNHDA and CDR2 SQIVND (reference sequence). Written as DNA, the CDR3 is TGTGCCAGTAGTGAGGGAGTCTGGGAAAAACTGTTTTTT. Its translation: CASSEGVWEKLFF.

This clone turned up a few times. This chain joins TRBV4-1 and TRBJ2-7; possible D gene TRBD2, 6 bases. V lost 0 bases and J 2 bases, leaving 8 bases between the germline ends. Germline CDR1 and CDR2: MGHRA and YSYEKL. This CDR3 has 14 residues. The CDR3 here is CASSQEQRAYEQYF. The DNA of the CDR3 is TGCGCCAGCAGCCAAGAACAGCGGGCCTACGAGCAGTACTTC.

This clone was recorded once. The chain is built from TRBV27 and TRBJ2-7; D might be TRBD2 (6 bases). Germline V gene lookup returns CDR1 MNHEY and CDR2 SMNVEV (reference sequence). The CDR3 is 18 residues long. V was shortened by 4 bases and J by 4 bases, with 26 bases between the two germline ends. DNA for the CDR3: TGTGCCAGCAGTTCAAACATCGCGACTAGTGGTGGGTTGTACGAGCAGTACTTC. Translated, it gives CASSSNIATSGGLYEQYF.

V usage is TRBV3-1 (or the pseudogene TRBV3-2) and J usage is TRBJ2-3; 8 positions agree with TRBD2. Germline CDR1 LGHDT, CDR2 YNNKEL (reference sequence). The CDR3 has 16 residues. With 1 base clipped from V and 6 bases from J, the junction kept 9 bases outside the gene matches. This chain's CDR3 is CASSQAAGGRTDTQYF. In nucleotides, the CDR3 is TGTGCCAGCAGCCAAGCCGCGGGCGGGAGGACCGATACGCAGTATTTT.

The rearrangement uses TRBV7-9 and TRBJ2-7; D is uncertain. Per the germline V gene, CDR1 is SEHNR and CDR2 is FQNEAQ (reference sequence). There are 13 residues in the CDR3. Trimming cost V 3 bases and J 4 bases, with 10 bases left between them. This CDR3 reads CASSLTPTYEQYF. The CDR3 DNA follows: TGTGCCAGCAGCTTGACACCCACATACGAGCAGTACTTC.

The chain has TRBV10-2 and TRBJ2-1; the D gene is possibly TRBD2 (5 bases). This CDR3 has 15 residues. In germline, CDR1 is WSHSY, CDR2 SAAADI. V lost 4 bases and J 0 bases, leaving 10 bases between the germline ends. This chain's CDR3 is CASSGQRSSYNEQFF. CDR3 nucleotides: TGCGCCAGCAGTGGGCAGCGGAGCTCCTACAATGAGCAGTTCTTC.

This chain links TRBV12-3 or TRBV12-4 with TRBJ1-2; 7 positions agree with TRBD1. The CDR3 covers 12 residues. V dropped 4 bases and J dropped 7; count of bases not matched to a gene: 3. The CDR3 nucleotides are TGTGCCAGCAGTTCACAGGGGTTTGGCTACACCTTC. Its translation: CASSSQGFGYTF.

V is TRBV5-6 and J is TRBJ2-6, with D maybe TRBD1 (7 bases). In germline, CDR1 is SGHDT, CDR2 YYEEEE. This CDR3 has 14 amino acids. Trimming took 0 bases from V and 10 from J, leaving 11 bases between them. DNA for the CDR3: TGTGCCAGCAGCTTGGAAGCAGGGGGGAACGTCCTGACTTTC. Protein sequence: CASSLEAGGNVLTF. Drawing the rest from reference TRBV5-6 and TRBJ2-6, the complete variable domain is DAGVTQSPTHLIKTRGQQVTLRCSPKSGHDTVSWYQQALGQGPQFIFQYYEEEERQRGNFPDRFSGHQFPNYSSELNVNALLLGDSALYLCASSLEAGGNVLTFGAGSRLTVL.

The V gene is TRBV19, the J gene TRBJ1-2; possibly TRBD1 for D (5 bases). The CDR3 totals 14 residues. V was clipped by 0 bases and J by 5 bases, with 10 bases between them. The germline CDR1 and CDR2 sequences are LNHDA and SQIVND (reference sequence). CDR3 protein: CASSIEGRTYGYTF. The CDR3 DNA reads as TGTGCCAGTAGTATAGAGGGCAGGACATATGGCTACACCTTC. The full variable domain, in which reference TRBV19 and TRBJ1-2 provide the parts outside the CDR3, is DGGITQSPKYLFRKEGQNVTLSCEQNLNHDAMYWYRQDPGQGLRLIYYSQIVNDFQKGDIAEGYSVSREKKESFPLTVTSAQKNPTAFYLCASSIEGRTYGYTFGSGTRLTVV.

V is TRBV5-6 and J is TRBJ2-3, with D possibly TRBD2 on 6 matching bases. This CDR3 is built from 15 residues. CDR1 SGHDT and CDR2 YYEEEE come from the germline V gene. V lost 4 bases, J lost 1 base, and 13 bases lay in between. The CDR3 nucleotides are TGTGCCAGCAGCCGACGCGGGGCCCGCACAGATACGCAGTATTTT. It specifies CASSRRGARTDTQYF.

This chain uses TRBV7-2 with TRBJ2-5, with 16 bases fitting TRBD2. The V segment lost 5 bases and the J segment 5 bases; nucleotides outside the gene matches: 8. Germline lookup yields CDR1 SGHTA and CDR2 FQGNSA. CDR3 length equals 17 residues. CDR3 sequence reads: CASSPPGLAGGLETQYF. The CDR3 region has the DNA TGTGCCAGCAGCCCACCGGGACTAGCGGGAGGGTTGGAGACCCAGTACTTC.

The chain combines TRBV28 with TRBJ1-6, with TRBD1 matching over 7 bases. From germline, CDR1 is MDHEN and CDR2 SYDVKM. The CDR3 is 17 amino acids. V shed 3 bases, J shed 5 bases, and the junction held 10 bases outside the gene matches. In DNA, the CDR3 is TGTGCCAGCAGTTTGGCAATCCGGGACAGTGATAATTCACCCCTCCACTTT. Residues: CASSLAIRDSDNSPLHF.

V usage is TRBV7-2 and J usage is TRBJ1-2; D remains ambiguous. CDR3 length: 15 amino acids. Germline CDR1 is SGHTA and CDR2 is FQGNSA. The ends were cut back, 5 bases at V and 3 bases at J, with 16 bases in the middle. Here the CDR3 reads CASSTQTGGDYGYTF. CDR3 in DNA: TGTGCCAGCAGCACCCAGACGGGCGGGGACTATGGCTACACCTTC.

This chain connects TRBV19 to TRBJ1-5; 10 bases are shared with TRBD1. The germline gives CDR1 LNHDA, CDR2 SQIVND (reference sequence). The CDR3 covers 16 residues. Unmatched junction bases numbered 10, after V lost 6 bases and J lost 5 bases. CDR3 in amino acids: CASRPRDRGLDQPQHF. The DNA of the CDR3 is TGTGCCAGTAGACCTCGAGACAGGGGGCTGGATCAGCCCCAGCATTTT.